This is a list of T cell receptor beta chains from one sample in a study of graft-versus-host responses after intestinal transplantation. Method: immunoSEQ multiplex PCR; TCRdb's copy keeps in-frame clones and lacks some. The sample yields thousands of clones, about 90% seen once. This sample comprised PBMCs, obtained around 30 days after intestinal transplant. The source is a human patient who received an intestinal transplant, so some T cells may come from the graft donor. Both conserved end residues are part of each CDR3. Fields, in order: J gene, D gene, V gene, clone size, CDR3 protein, CDR3 DNA. A D gene is named only where the DNA matches it firmly. Size values are once, few and many counts, or a class for expanded clones, and some rows have none.

J gene: TRBJ2-1
D gene: TRBD2
V gene: TRBV7-8
clone size: .
CDR3 protein: CASSLTSGQYNEQFF
CDR3 DNA: TGTGCCAGCAGCTTGACTAGCGGACAATACAATGAGCAGTTCTTC

J gene: TRBJ1-1
D gene: .
V gene: TRBV27
clone size: .
CDR3 protein: CASSLLGNTEAFF
CDR3 DNA: TGTGCCAGCAGTTTACTAGGGAACACTGAAGCTTTCTTT

J gene: TRBJ2-7
D gene: TRBD2
V gene: TRBV15
clone size: .
CDR3 protein: CATSRDHGTSGGEQYF
CDR3 DNA: TGTGCCACCAGCAGAGATCATGGGACTAGCGGGGGCGAGCAGTACTTC

J gene: TRBJ2-1
D gene: TRBD2
V gene: TRBV7-2
clone size: .
CDR3 protein: CASSPWVAGEYNEQFF
CDR3 DNA: TGTGCCAGCAGCCCATGGGTAGCGGGGGAGTACAATGAGCAGTTCTTC

J gene: TRBJ1-1
D gene: .
V gene: TRBV10-2
clone size: .
CDR3 protein: CASSERGVPMNTEAFF
CDR3 DNA: TGCGCCAGCAGTGAGAGGGGGGTCCCAATGAACACTGAAGCTTTCTTT

J gene: TRBJ1-6
D gene: .
V gene: TRBV4-3
clone size: .
CDR3 protein: CASWGRNNSPLHF
CDR3 DNA: TGCGCCAGCTGGGGGCGAAATAATTCACCCCTCCACTTT

J gene: TRBJ2-1
D gene: .
V gene: TRBV11-2
clone size: .
CDR3 protein: CASSLGINEQFF
CDR3 DNA: TGTGCCAGCAGCTTAGGGATCAATGAGCAGTTCTTC

J gene: TRBJ2-2
D gene: .
V gene: TRBV2
clone size: .
CDR3 protein: CASSPRTDTNTGELFF
CDR3 DNA: TGTGCCAGCAGTCCCCGGACAGACACGAACACCGGGGAGCTGTTTTTT

J gene: TRBJ2-7
D gene: .
V gene: TRBV27
clone size: once
CDR3 protein: CASSFTSVALYEQYF
CDR3 DNA: TGTGCCAGCAGTTTCACGTCCGTTGCCCTTTACGAGCAGTACTTC

J gene: TRBJ2-5
D gene: TRBD2
V gene: TRBV5-1
clone size: .
CDR3 protein: CASSLAGAEETQYF
CDR3 DNA: TGCGCCAGCAGCTTAGCGGGGGCTGAAGAGACCCAGTACTTC

J gene: TRBJ1-1
D gene: .
V gene: TRBV30
clone size: .
CDR3 protein: CAWGQNTEAFF
CDR3 DNA: TGTGCCTGGGGACAGAACACTGAAGCTTTCTTT